This T cell receptor (beta chain) was identified during a study of blood T cell repertoires in COVID-19 (dated by TCRdb to about 2020). In the study overall: Samples from collaborators originated in the United States, Italy and Spain and spanned both the acute and convalescent phases of COVID-19. Samples came from the ongoing ImmuneRACE study (first 160 participants) plus 1,254 subjects from 6 global collaborators. The material from the prospective study consisted of cDNA or gDNA derived from T cells, B-cell-depleted T cells, or PBMCs. A de-identified subject ID, COVID-19 status, age in years and sex were almost always included in the sample metadata. Deeply sampled blood TCRbeta repertoires from subjects exposed to, actively infected with, or recovered from COVID-19 were included in the dataset. Where HLA class I and class II types were available, the types were taken from metadata supplied by the sample provider, not from assay-based typing. The repertoires were released in a freely available public database meant as a resource for research on the immune response to SARS-CoV-2. General study outcomes and caveats: Clinical and demographic metadata were provided uncurated, with the amount varying by source and participant.

On this clone: The antigen it recognizes is unknown. No base quality values were provided; no much bigger clone lies one nucleotide off.

TCRbeta CDR3 regions were amplified from genomic DNA using the immunoSEQ Assay, a bias-controlled multiplex PCR. On the study's bioinformatics: Within the assay, amplification of reference gene primers was used to estimate how many nucleated cells each sample contained. Sequence reads were collapsed and filtered to measure the absolute abundance of every unique TCRbeta CDR3 rearrangement. Productive Simpson clonality was computed per sample as the square root of Simpson's diversity index over productive rearrangements. Here the immuneACCESS table is served through TCRdb, limited to in-frame sequences with V and J called. Missing clones are a known gap in these copies; in checked studies unresolved V genes cover under half, and the rest lacks a known reason. The D gene and trimming were derived from the DNA, and the V and J assignments and clone size from that table. The sample table records approximately 93,000 clones; about 91% of these occur just once. The biggest ten clones account for about 0.51% of the sample.

For CDR1 and CDR2, the germline V gene lists ENHRY and SYGVKD. Spanning cysteine to phenylalanine, the CDR3 consists of 14 amino acids. Only the CDR3 DNA stays, 42 bases, in frame from base 1. V and J are truncated by 0 bases and 6 bases respectively, leaving an intervening sequence of 8 bases. Collaborating institutions collected whole blood in K2EDTA tubes following their own protocols. For TCRbeta analysis, collaborator samples were shipped as frozen whole blood, as isolated PBMCs, or as DNA extracted from either sample type. Material for sequencing was peripheral blood. This clonotype originated in a man in his fifties or sixties with acute or convalescent COVID-19. The sequence links TRBV10-3 to TRBJ2-2; the D gene is perhaps TRBD1, from 6 matching bases. The CDR3 amino acid sequence is: CAISESGASGELFF. Read as DNA, the sequence is TGTGCCATCAGTGAGTCGGGGGCGTCCGGGGAGCTGTTTTTT.